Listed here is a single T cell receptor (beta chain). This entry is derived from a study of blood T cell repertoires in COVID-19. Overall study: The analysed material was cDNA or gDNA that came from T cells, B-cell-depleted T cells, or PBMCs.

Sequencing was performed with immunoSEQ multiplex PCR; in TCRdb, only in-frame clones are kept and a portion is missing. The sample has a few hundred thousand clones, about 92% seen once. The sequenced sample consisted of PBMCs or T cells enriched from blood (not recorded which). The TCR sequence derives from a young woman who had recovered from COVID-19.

The chain's CDR3 is CASSHKWDSNTEAFF. The CDR3 nucleotides read TGCGCCAGCAGCCACAAATGGGACAGTAACACTGAAGCTTTCTTT. The chain couples TRBV4-1 to TRBJ1-1; 7 bases are shared with TRBD1. The ends lost 3 bases at V and 2 bases at J; junction bases unmatched: 6. The CDR3 contains 15 residues. Per germline, CDR1 MGHRA and CDR2 YSYEKL.